This passage covers 23 T cell receptor beta chains from one sample sequenced in a study of Graves' ophthalmopathy and Graves' hyperthyroidism. The sequenced template was RNA, covering the TCR beta CDR3 region. The library came from an HTBI-primed first-round RT-PCR and a second-round multiplex PCR. TCRdb independently ran MiXCR on the multiplex PCR reads; one entry per CDR3 protein. The sample carries almost 400,000 distinct CDR3 sequences, about 17% recorded once. The specimen sequenced was peripheral blood. The receptor source for this set is a woman between 18 and 29 years old with Graves' ophthalmopathy.

This clonotype was seen ten or more times. The rearrangement joins TRBV7-2 to TRBJ2-7; 9 bases are shared with TRBD1. CDR1 is SGHTA, CDR2 FQGNSA, per germline. V trimming: 5 bases; J trimming: 3 bases; junction bases outside the gene matches: 5. This CDR3 has 14 amino acids. CDR3 sequence reads: CASSQQGALYEQYF. In nucleotides, the CDR3 is TGTGCCAGCAGCCAACAGGGGGCCCTCTACGAGCAGTACTTC. The full variable domain, completed using reference TRBV7-2 and TRBJ2-7, is GAGVSQSPSNKVTEKGKDVELRCDPISGHTALYWYRQSLGQGLEFLIYFQGNSAPDKSGLPSDRFSAERTGGSVSTLTIQRTQQEDSAVYLCASSQQGALYEQYFGPGTRLTVT.

The chain recombines TRBV4-2 with TRBJ2-5; possible D gene TRBD2, 6 bases. CDR1 LGHNA and CDR2 YNFKEQ come from the germline V gene. This CDR3 has 16 residues. The V end was cut by 1 base, the J end by 1 base, with 13 bases between. CDR3 in DNA: TGTGCCAGCAGCCAAGCGCGGGGACCAACCCAAGAGACCCAGTACTTC. Protein product: CASSQARGPTQETQYF.

With respect to this clonotype: Mismatch with germline at one junction end may stem from a read error. The chain couples TRBV27 to TRBJ2-7; D is undetermined. The CDR3 extends over 13 amino acids. Per the germline V gene, CDR1 is MNHEY and CDR2 is SMNVEV (reference sequence). DNA for the CDR3: TGTGCCACCAGTGATTTTGGGCGCTACGAGCAGTACTTC. Amino acid sequence: CATSDFGRYEQYF.

This clonotype was detected ten times or more. V usage is TRBV7-8 and J usage is TRBJ2-2, with 12 bases matching TRBD2. V was pared by 5 bases and J by 1 base, with 2 bases of the junction left unmatched. CDR3 size: 16 residues. CDR1 and CDR2 from the germline V gene are SGHVS and FQNEAQ. The chain's CDR3 is CASSTTSGGNTGELFF. The CDR3 DNA reads as TGTGCCAGCAGCACGACTAGCGGGGGGAACACCGGGGAGCTGTTTTTT.

This clonotype came up many times. The V call is TRBV7-9, the J call TRBJ1-1; TRBD1 matches 9 bases. The CDR3 consists of 16 residues. Germline-derived CDR1 and CDR2 are SEHNR and FQNEAQ (reference sequence). The V segment lost 1 base and the J segment 3 bases; nucleotides outside the gene matches: 6. CDR3 sequence: CASSLGPGTGYTEAFF. Here the CDR3 DNA reads TGTGCCAGCAGCTTAGGACCGGGGACAGGGTACACTGAAGCTTTCTTT.

This clonotype occurred once. V is TRBV12-3 or TRBV12-4 and J is TRBJ1-5, with D tentatively TRBD1 (5 bases). The V end was cut by 2 bases, the J end by 12 bases, with 17 bases between. The CDR3 sequence is 14 residues long. The CDR3 nucleotides read TGTGCCAGCAGTTTACACAGGAAAACAGGCCGCCAGCATTTT. Translation gives CASSLHRKTGRQHF.

This clonotype has ten or more counts. This chain joins TRBV28 and TRBJ2-7; D is ambiguous. In germline, CDR1 is MDHEN, CDR2 SYDVKM. The V gene lost 6 bases and the J gene lost 0 bases, with 12 bases spanning the gap. The CDR3 runs 14 residues. CDR3 in amino acids: CASSQGPSSYEQYF. The DNA of the CDR3 is TGTGCCAGCAGCCAAGGACCTTCCTCCTACGAGCAGTACTTC. The variable domain in full, completed from reference TRBV28 and TRBJ2-7, reads DVKVTQSSRYLVKRTGEKVFLECVQDMDHENMFWYRQDPGLGLRLIYFSYDVKMKEKGDIPEGYSVSREKKERFSLILESASTNQTSMYLCASSQGPSSYEQYFGPGTRLTVT.

The CDR3 sequence is CAWSVPGPSEAFF. The CDR3 DNA reads TGTGCCTGGAGTGTACCCGGTCCCTCTGAAGCTTTCTTT. The chain couples TRBV30 to TRBJ1-1; no clear D gene. This CDR3 is 13 amino acids long. Trimming took 0 bases from V and 6 from J, leaving 11 bases between them. Germline V gene lookup returns CDR1 GTSNPN and CDR2 SVGIG (reference sequence).

This clonotype has a count of ten or more. This CDR3 reads CSVVSSTEAFF. DNA for the CDR3: TGCAGCGTCGTCAGTAGCACTGAAGCTTTCTTT. The rearrangement joins TRBV29-1 to TRBJ1-1; D is unclear. Trimming pared 6 bases from V and 4 bases from J, leaving 9 bases between. The CDR3 spans 11 residues. CDR1 and CDR2 (germline): SQVTM, ANQGSEA.

There are many counts of this clonotype. The chain combines TRBV19 with TRBJ1-2; D unresolved. Trimming shortened V by 4 bases and J by 4 bases, and 7 bases separated the two germline ends. The CDR3 has 12 amino acids. The germline gives CDR1 LNHDA, CDR2 SQIVND (reference sequence). The CDR3: CASSKKIYGYTF. The CDR3 bases are TGTGCCAGTAGTAAGAAAATCTATGGCTACACCTTC.

This clonotype was observed at least ten times. CDR3 in amino acids: CASSMYREVQETQYF. The CDR3 bases are TGTGCCAGTAGTATGTACAGGGAAGTCCAAGAGACCCAGTACTTC. The V gene is TRBV19, the J gene TRBJ2-5; D may be TRBD1 (6 bases). Trimming cost V 3 bases and J 1 base, with 12 bases left between them. CDR3 length: 15 amino acids. Germline V gene lookup returns CDR1 LNHDA and CDR2 SQIVND (reference sequence).

This clonotype showed up many times. The chain uses TRBV2 and TRBJ2-2; D remains unclear. V gave up 6 bases and J gave up 0 bases, with 5 bases separating them. CDR3 length equals 13 residues. Germline CDR1 and CDR2: SNHLY and FYNNEI. CDR3 in amino acids: CASRVTNTGELFF. CDR3 nucleotide sequence: TGTGCCAGCAGGGTTACGAACACCGGGGAGCTGTTTTTT.

Many counts were recorded for this clonotype. V and J are TRBV7-6 and TRBJ2-2, with D possibly matching TRBD2 (5 bases). Trimming shortened V by 2 bases and J by 1 base, and 11 bases separated the two germline ends. Germline CDR1 and CDR2: SGHVS and FNYEAQ. The CDR3 length is 16 residues. CDR3 nucleotides: TGTGCCAGCAGCTTAAGATCGGGAAGGAACACCGGGGAGCTGTTTTTT. It specifies CASSLRSGRNTGELFF.

Many counts were recorded for this clonotype. This chain joins TRBV6-2 or TRBV6-3 and TRBJ1-5, with 7 bases lining up with TRBD1. The CDR3 length is 15 residues. J was trimmed by 2 bases and V by 5 bases; bases with no gene match: 6. Germline CDR1 is MNHEY and CDR2 is SVGEGT. CDR3 residues: CASSTPTGGNQPQHF. The CDR3 nucleotides are TGTGCCAGCAGTACCCCAACAGGGGGCAATCAGCCCCAGCATTTT.

The sample holds many counts of this clonotype. J is TRBJ1-2 and V is TRBV7-2; D is unresolved. CDR3 length: 14 residues. Germline V gene data show CDR1 as SGHTA and CDR2 as FQGNSA. V shed 6 bases and J shed 2 bases, with 13 bases lying between them. The CDR3 protein is CASSPGRGNYGYTF. CDR3 coding DNA: TGTGCCAGCAGTCCTGGACGAGGGAACTATGGCTACACCTTC.

This clonotype was seen repeatedly, ten times or more. The chain couples TRBV12-3 or TRBV12-4 to TRBJ1-1, with D hard to call. Trimming shortened V by 4 bases and J by 0 bases, and 12 bases separated the two germline ends. This CDR3 has 15 amino acids. The CDR3 loop is CASSYRREMNTEAFF. The CDR3 nucleotides are TGTGCCAGCAGTTATAGGAGAGAGATGAACACTGAAGCTTTCTTT.

This clonotype appeared once. V gene TRBV12-3 or TRBV12-4 combines with J gene TRBJ1-5; 8 bases are shared with TRBD1. Losses at the gene ends were 4 bases for V and 4 bases for J; bases not matched to a gene: 6. CDR3 length: 15 residues. Here the CDR3 reads CASSSGQGWNQPQHF. As DNA, the CDR3 is TGTGCCAGCAGTTCAGGACAGGGATGGAATCAGCCCCAGCATTTT.

This clonotype was recorded many times. The gene calls are TRBV7-3 and TRBJ1-1; 7 bases are a match to TRBD1. With V trimmed by 2 bases and J by 4 bases, 13 bases remained unmatched. Germline V gene sequence: CDR1 SGHTA, CDR2 FQGTGA. This CDR3 is 17 amino acids long. The CDR3 DNA sequence: TGTGCCAGCAGCTTACTTCCAGGGGGACTGCGGACCACTGAAGCTTTCTTT. Protein product: CASSLLPGGLRTTEAFF.

The V and J genes are TRBV12-3 or TRBV12-4 and TRBJ1-1; 9 bases align to TRBD1. After removal of 6 bases from V and 4 bases from J, the junction contained 9 bases not matched to a gene. The CDR3 loop spans 15 amino acids. The CDR3 is CASSRPGTGITEAFF. CDR3 DNA sequence: TGTGCCAGCAGCCGTCCCGGGACAGGGATCACTGAAGCTTTCTTT.

This clonotype was seen ten or more times. V usage is TRBV6-5 and J usage is TRBJ2-7, with D unresolved. Trimming pared 1 base from V and 4 bases from J, leaving 14 bases between. Germline-derived CDR1 and CDR2 are MNHEY and SVGAGI. The CDR3 has 15 residues. In DNA form, the CDR3 reads TGTGCCAGCAGTTACTGGTCAGGAAGGGTTTACGAGCAGTACTTC. Its translation is CASSYWSGRVYEQYF.

This clonotype was picked up many times. J is TRBJ2-7 and V is TRBV6-1; a possible D gene is TRBD1 (7 bases). V was clipped by 6 bases and J by 7 bases, with 16 bases between them. CDR1 is MNHNS and CDR2 is SASEGT in the germline V gene. This CDR3 contains 13 residues. The CDR3 loop is CASRRDSLGEQYF. CDR3 DNA sequence: TGTGCCAGCAGGCGGGACAGCCTGGGGGAGCAGTACTTC.

This sequence joins TRBV20-1 and TRBJ1-2; the D is unclear. This CDR3 spans 14 amino acids. Germline loops: CDR1 DFQATT, CDR2 SNEGSKA (reference sequence). V was pared by 3 bases and J by 4 bases, with 15 bases between. In DNA, the CDR3 is TGCAGTGCTAGTTTAATAGCAGAACCCTATGGCTACACCTTC. It encodes CSASLIAEPYGYTF.

This clonotype showed up many times. This chain joins TRBV7-2 and TRBJ1-5; the D gene is possibly TRBD1 (5 bases). The CDR3 sequence is 14 residues long. CDR1 is SGHTA and CDR2 is FQGNSA in the germline V gene. V lost 2 bases and J 3 bases, leaving 8 bases between the germline ends. The CDR3 sequence: CASSLKGTNQPQHF. The DNA for the CDR3 is TGTGCCAGCAGCTTAAAAGGGACCAATCAGCCCCAGCATTTT.